The present T cell receptor beta chain was sequenced within a study of T-cell reconstitution after alpha-beta-depleted transplantation in children. Unique molecular identifiers featured in how the TCRbeta library was prepared. Using its own MiXCR run on the PCR reads, TCRdb lists one record per CDR3 protein. The sample records around 960,000 distinct CDR3 sequences, roughly 29% being singletons. The receptor's source is a boy under two years old who had a stem cell transplant for SCID, so the T cells may come from the graft donor. The material sequenced was PBMCs, mostly from graft donor cells, taken 360 days after TCRalphabeta/CD19-depleted stem cell transplant.

This CDR3 reads CASSLGTADWTQYF. The CDR3 bases are TGTGCCAGCAGTTTGGGGACAGCCGATTGGACCCAGTACTTC. The chain combines TRBV12-3 or TRBV12-4 with TRBJ2-5, with 7 bases that match TRBD1. The CDR3 loop spans 14 amino acids. V lost 3 bases and J lost 7; bases outside the gene matches: 8.